Following are 22 T cell receptor beta chains from one sample sequenced in a study of metastatic and nonmetastatic thyroid tumors (dated by TCRdb to 2020 to 2021). The library was prepared using PCR. Instrument used: Illumina HiSeq 4000. TCRdb passed the public sequencing reads through fastp at Q25 and MiXCR, retaining productive beta sequences. Counted in this sample were tens of thousands of clones; under 15% of them appeared once. The top ten clonotypes cover roughly 10% of the sample. None of the patients had been given any treatment before thyroid surgery. The sequenced sample consisted of tumor tissue. The receptors come from a female donor with papillary thyroid cancer or a benign thyroid nodule (not recorded which). Some clones in this sample may be carry-over from other donors' samples.

This clone was observed at least ten times. The rearrangement joins TRBV20-1 to TRBJ2-2; TRBD2 matches 9 bases. Per germline, CDR1 DFQATT and CDR2 SNEGSKA (reference sequence). V was clipped by 6 bases and J by 1 base; unmatched bases: 6. The CDR3 covers 15 residues. For the CDR3, the DNA is TGCAGTGCAGAGACTAGCGGAATGAACACCGGGGAGCTGTTTTTT. This gives the protein CSAETSGMNTGELFF.

This clone was counted many times. The J gene is TRBJ2-5, the V gene TRBV15; 7 nucleotides line up with TRBD2. Germline CDR1 is LNHNV and CDR2 is YYDKDF (reference sequence). J lost 5 bases, V lost 0 bases, and 6 bases had no gene match. There are 15 residues in the CDR3. DNA for the CDR3: TGTGCCACCAGCAGAGATTTGCGGGAGTGGGAGACCCAGTACTTC. Protein: CATSRDLREWETQYF.

At least ten counts were recorded for this clone. V usage is TRBV27 and J usage is TRBJ1-6, with TRBD1 matching over 8 bases. The V and J ends lost 8 bases and 9 bases, in that order; junction bases with no gene match: 9. Germline CDR1 reads MNHEY; CDR2 reads SMNVEV (reference sequence). This CDR3 spans 14 amino acids. DNA of the CDR3: TGTGCCAGCTCCAAGACAGGGGCGGGTTCACCCCTCCACTTT. Its translation is CASSKTGAGSPLHF.

About this clone: A single base separates this from a much larger clone, so it may be a read error. The identical CDR3 is also encoded by other nucleotide sequences in the sample. The V call is TRBV15, the J call TRBJ2-2, with 8 bases fitting TRBD1. V dropped 7 bases and J dropped 4; count of bases not matched to a gene: 5. This CDR3 comprises 14 residues. Germline V lookup: CDR1 LNHNV, CDR2 YYDKDF (reference sequence). As DNA, the CDR3 is TGTGCCACCAAAACTACAGGGGGCACCGGGGAGCTGTTTTTT. It codes for CATKTTGGTGELFF.

Turning to this clone: A much larger clone lies a single base off, so this may be a read error. V is TRBV20-1 and J is TRBJ2-1; D is uncertain. Germline CDR1 DFQATT, CDR2 SNEGSKA (reference sequence). This CDR3 contains 15 residues. The V gene lost 0 bases and the J gene lost 9 bases, with 18 bases spanning the gap. This CDR3 is CSARDTGPYRVEQFF. The CDR3 DNA sequence: TGCAGTGCTAGAGATACGGGCCCCTACCGGGTTGAGCAGTTCTTC.

This clone was observed many times. The chain couples TRBV10-2 to TRBJ2-5; tentative D call: TRBD2 (6 bases). Germline values: CDR1 WSHSY, CDR2 SAAADI. V was trimmed by 7 bases and J by 5 bases, leaving 14 bases between them. This CDR3 contains 13 residues. This CDR3 reads CASNGGPWETQYF. The DNA for the CDR3 is TGCGCCAGCAATGGAGGGCCCTGGGAGACCCAGTACTTC.

This clone showed up just a few times. The junction does not match germline at one end; this may be a read error. The chain recombines TRBV6-1 with TRBJ1-1, with a possible D match to TRBD1 (6 bases). This CDR3 is built from 12 residues. Germline lookup yields CDR1 MNHNS and CDR2 SASEGT. The CDR3 bases are TGTGCCATCAGTCCCCCGGGGGGGCGCGCTTTCTTT. Translation: CAISPPGGRAFF.

This clone has at least ten counts. The V call is TRBV5-4, the J call TRBJ1-2; TRBD1 agrees at 9 bases. The CDR3 runs to 14 residues. With V trimmed by 5 bases and J by 7 bases, 9 bases remained unmatched. Germline CDR1 SGHNT, CDR2 YYREEE (reference sequence). The CDR3 reads CASRQGQGRTGYTF. DNA of the CDR3: TGTGCCAGCAGACAGGGACAGGGACGTACTGGCTACACCTTC.

This clone showed up many times. Additional DNA sequences in this sample encode the identical CDR3. The chain recombines TRBV6-1 with TRBJ1-1, with D maybe TRBD1 (6 bases). In germline, CDR1 is MNHNS, CDR2 SASEGT. This CDR3 contains 14 residues. V was shortened by 7 bases and J by 5 bases, with 17 bases between the two germline ends. CDR3 DNA sequence: TGTGCCAGCAATACCCTCCCCGGGACAACTGAAGCTTTCTTT. Protein: CASNTLPGTTEAFF.

At least ten counts were recorded for this clone. The chain carries TRBV2 and TRBJ2-7; 8 bases align to TRBD2. The trim removed 8 bases at V and 0 bases at J, leaving 9 bases unmatched. The CDR3 has 15 residues. Germline V gene sequence: CDR1 SNHLY, CDR2 FYNNEI. CDR3 coding DNA: TGTGCCAGCCTTTCTACTAGCGGCCTCTCCTACGAGCAGTACTTC. Its translation is CASLSTSGLSYEQYF.

Notes on this clone: An end of the junction does not agree with germline; a read error may underlie this. V gene TRBV9 combines with J gene TRBJ2-7, with TRBD1 matching over 9 bases. Germline V CDR1 and CDR2: SGDLS, YYNGEE. The CDR3 has 15 amino acids. The CDR3 loop is CASIVGTGRVYEQYF. CDR3 nucleotide sequence: TGTGCCAGCATCGTAGGGACAGGGAGGGTTTACGAGCAGTACTTC.

This clone came up many times. The chain recombines TRBV25-1 with TRBJ2-3; D possibly corresponds to TRBD2 (7 bases). The germline V and J ends were trimmed by 1 base and 3 bases, with 14 bases remaining between them. CDR1 and CDR2 (germline): MGHDK, SYGVNS. The CDR3 is 16 residues long. The DNA of the CDR3 is TGTGCCAGCAGTGAATTAGGGGGAGGGCCAACAGATACGCAGTATTTT. This encodes CASSELGGGPTDTQYF.

This clone was counted many times. The V call is TRBV3-1, the J call TRBJ2-3; no definite D call. This CDR3 contains 15 residues. Between the trimmed V and J ends, which lost 2 bases and 3 bases, there was a span of 12 bases. Germline V gene sequence: CDR1 LGHDT, CDR2 YNNKEL (reference sequence). The CDR3 DNA sequence: TGTGCCAGCAGCCAAACGATAACAGCAACAGATACGCAGTATTTT. This gives the protein CASSQTITATDTQYF.

This clone showed up many times. This sequence joins TRBV20-1 and TRBJ2-5; TRBD2 might be the D (5 bases). Trimming took 5 bases from V and 1 from J, leaving 20 bases between them. This CDR3 has 16 residues. Germline V gives CDR1 DFQATT, CDR2 SNEGSKA (reference sequence). CDR3 DNA: TGCAGTGCTCGTCCCGTGTTGGACTGGTCCCAAGAGACCCAGTACTTC. This codes for CSARPVLDWSQETQYF.

This clone occurred many times. CDR3 sequence: CASRGNRETQYF. The CDR3 DNA follows: TGTGCCAGCAGGGGCAATCGAGAGACCCAGTACTTC. V gene TRBV6-1 combines with J gene TRBJ2-5; unclear D gene. Germline V gene data show CDR1 as MNHNS and CDR2 as SASEGT. Trimming left V 6 bases short and J 4 bases short, with 9 bases between. The CDR3 contains 12 residues.

This clone was counted many times. The gene calls are TRBV7-3 and TRBJ2-7; D is unclear. V was pared by 0 bases and J by 6 bases, with 12 bases between. Germline V gene sequence: CDR1 SGHTA, CDR2 FQGTGA. The CDR3 consists of 14 residues. The DNA of the CDR3 is TGTGCCAGCAGCTTAACGGGAAGCAGTTTCGAGCAGTACTTC. Its translation is CASSLTGSSFEQYF.

This clone has ten or more counts. The rearrangement joins TRBV12-3 or TRBV12-4 to TRBJ2-5; possibly TRBD1 for D (6 bases). This CDR3 contains 14 residues. Trimming left V 5 bases short and J 1 base short, with 11 bases between. Written as DNA, the CDR3 is TGTGCCAGCAGTCTCAGGGGTTCCCAAGAGACCCAGTACTTC. It encodes CASSLRGSQETQYF.

With respect to this clone: The missing conserved phenylalanine or tryptophan at the end of this CDR3 makes a read error likely. The chain carries TRBV6-1 and TRBJ2-5; D is unresolved. The V gene's germline CDR1 is MNHNS and CDR2 SASEGT. The V and J ends lost 1 base and 5 bases respectively, with 14 bases between them. The CDR3 extends over 15 amino acids. CDR3 amino acids: CASSEGNRSVETQYL. CDR3 coding DNA: TGTGCCAGCAGTGAAGGTAATAGGTCGGTGGAGACCCAGTACCTC.

At least ten counts were recorded for this clone. V gene TRBV20-1 combines with J gene TRBJ2-5, with a possible D match to TRBD2 (6 bases). The CDR3 length is 14 residues. In germline, CDR1 is DFQATT, CDR2 SNEGSKA (reference sequence). With 6 bases removed from V and 2 bases from J, the gap between germline ends came to 16 bases. CDR3 in DNA: TGCAGTGCAGTACTAGCAGCCGCTCAAGAGACCCAGTACTTC. Encoded protein: CSAVLAAAQETQYF.

The table lists this clone with many counts. This chain joins TRBV7-6 and TRBJ2-4, with 8 bases matching TRBD1. The germline V gene encodes CDR1 SGHVS and CDR2 FNYEAQ. J was trimmed by 5 bases and V by 5 bases; bases with no gene match: 5. The CDR3 totals 14 residues. CDR3 in DNA: TGTGCCAGCAGCCAAGGACAGGGCGAAAACATTCAGTACTTC. It yields the protein CASSQGQGENIQYF.

Of note for this clone: This could be a read error, since a much larger clone is one nucleotide away. V and J are TRBV25-1 and TRBJ1-5; no firm D call. Germline V gene lookup returns CDR1 MGHDK and CDR2 SYGVNS. This CDR3 has 13 residues. Trimming took 8 bases from V and 5 from J, leaving 13 bases between them. The DNA for the CDR3 is TGTGCCAGCGGACGGGGAGCCGATCAGCCCCAGCATTTT. It codes for CASGRGADQPQHF.

This clone was seen many times. The V gene is TRBV11-2, the J gene TRBJ2-2; 8 nucleotides align to TRBD1. Germline-derived CDR1 and CDR2 are SGHAT and FQNNGV. After removal of 5 bases from V and 6 bases from J, the junction contained 8 bases not matched to a gene. The CDR3 has 15 residues. CDR3 nucleotide sequence: TGTGCCAGCAGCCCGGACAGGGTGGGGGCCGGGGAGCTGTTTTTT. Its protein is CASSPDRVGAGELFF. The variable domain in full, with the rest retrieved from reference TRBV11-2 and TRBJ2-2, is EAGVAQSPRYKIIEKRQSVAFWCNPISGHATLYWYQQILGQGPKLLIQFQNNGVVDDSQLPKDRFSAERLKGVDSTLKIQPAKLEDSAVYLCASSPDRVGAGELFFGEGSRLTVL.